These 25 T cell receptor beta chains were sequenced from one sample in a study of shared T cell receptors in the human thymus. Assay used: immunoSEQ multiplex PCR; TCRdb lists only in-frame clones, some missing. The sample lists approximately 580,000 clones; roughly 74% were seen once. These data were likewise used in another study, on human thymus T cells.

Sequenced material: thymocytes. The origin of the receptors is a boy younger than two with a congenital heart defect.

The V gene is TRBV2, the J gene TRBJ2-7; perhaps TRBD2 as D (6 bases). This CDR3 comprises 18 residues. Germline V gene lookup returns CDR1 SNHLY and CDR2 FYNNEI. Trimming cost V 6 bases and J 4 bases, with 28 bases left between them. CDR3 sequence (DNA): TGTGCCAGCAGGTGGGGGTTTCGTACGGGGGAGATCGGATACGAGCAGTACTTC. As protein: CASRWGFRTGEIGYEQYF. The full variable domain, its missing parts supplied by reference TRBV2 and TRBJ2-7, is EPEVTQTPSHQVTQMGQEVILRCVPISNHLYFYWYRQILGQKVEFLVSFYNNEISEKSEIFDDQFSVERPDGSNFTLKIRSTKLEDSAMYFCASRWGFRTGEIGYEQYFGPGTRLTVT.

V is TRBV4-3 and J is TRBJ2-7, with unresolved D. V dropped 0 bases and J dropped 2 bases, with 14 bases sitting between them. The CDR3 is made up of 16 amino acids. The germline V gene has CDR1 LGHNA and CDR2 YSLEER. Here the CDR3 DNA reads TGCGCCAGCAGCCAAGAGGAATGGGCGACCACCTACGAGCAGTACTTC. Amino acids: CASSQEEWATTYEQYF.

CDR3 DNA sequence: TGTGCCAGCAGCGAACGACAGGGGGGGTCTGGAAACACCATATATTTT. This codes for CASSERQGGSGNTIYF. V and J are TRBV5-6 and TRBJ1-3; TRBD1 agrees at 9 bases. With 4 bases clipped from V and 1 base from J, the junction kept 6 bases outside the gene matches. This CDR3 spans 16 amino acids. CDR1 and CDR2 (germline): SGHDT, YYEEEE.

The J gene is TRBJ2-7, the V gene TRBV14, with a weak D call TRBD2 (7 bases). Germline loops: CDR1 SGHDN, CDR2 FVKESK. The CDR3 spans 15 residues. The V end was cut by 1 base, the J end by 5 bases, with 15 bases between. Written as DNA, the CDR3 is TGTGCCAGCAGCCAAGGGCGGAGGGGGGGGCACGAGCAGTACTTC. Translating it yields CASSQGRRGGHEQYF. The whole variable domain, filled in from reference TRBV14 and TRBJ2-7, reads EAGVTQFPSHSVIEKGQTVTLRCDPISGHDNLYWYRRVMGKEIKFLLHFVKESKQDESGMPNNRFLAERTGGTYSTLKVQPAELEDSGVYFCASSQGRRGGHEQYFGPGTRLTVT.

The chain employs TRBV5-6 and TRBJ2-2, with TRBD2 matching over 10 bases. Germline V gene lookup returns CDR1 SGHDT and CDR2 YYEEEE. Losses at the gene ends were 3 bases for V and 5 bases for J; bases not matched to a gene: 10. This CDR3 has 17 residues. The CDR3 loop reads CASSSRGGTSATGELFF. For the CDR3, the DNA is TGTGCCAGCAGCTCACGGGGCGGGACTAGCGCGACCGGGGAGCTGTTTTTT.

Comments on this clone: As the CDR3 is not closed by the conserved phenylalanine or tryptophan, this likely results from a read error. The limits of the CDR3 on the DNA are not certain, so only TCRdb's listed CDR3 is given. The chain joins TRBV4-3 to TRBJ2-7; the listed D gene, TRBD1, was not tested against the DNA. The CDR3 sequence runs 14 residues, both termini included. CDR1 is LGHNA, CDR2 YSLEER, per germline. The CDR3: CASSQDWGTGAPVI.

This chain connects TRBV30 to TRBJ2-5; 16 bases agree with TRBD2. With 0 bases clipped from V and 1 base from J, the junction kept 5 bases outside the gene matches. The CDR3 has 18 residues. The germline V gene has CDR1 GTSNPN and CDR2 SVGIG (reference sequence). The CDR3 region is CAWSVTGLAGGGQETQYF. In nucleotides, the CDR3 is TGTGCCTGGAGTGTAACGGGACTAGCGGGAGGGGGCCAAGAGACCCAGTACTTC.

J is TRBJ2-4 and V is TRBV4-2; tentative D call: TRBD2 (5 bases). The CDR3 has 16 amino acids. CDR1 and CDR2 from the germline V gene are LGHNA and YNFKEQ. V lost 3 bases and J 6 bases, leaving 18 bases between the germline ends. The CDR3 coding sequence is TGTGCCAGCAGCCATCCAGAGACGGGGTCCCCAAACATTCAGTACTTC. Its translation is CASSHPETGSPNIQYF.

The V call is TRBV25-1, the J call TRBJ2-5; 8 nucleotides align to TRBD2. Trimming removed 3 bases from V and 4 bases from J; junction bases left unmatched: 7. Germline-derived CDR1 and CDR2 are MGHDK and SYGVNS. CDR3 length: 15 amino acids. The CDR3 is CASSEGTRGPETQYF. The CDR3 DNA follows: TGTGCCAGCAGTGAGGGGACTAGGGGCCCAGAGACCCAGTACTTC. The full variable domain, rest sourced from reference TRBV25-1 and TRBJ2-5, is EADIYQTPRYLVIGTGKKITLECSQTMGHDKMYWYQQDPGMELHLIHYSYGVNSTEKGDLSSESTVSRIRTEHFPLTLESARPSHTSQYLCASSEGTRGPETQYFGPGTRLLVL.

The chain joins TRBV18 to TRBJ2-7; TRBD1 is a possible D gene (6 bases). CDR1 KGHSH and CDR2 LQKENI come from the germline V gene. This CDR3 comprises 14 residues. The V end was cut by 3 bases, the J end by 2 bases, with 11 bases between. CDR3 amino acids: CASSPGHSAYEQYF. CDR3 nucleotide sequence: TGTGCCAGCTCACCGGGACATAGCGCCTACGAGCAGTACTTC.

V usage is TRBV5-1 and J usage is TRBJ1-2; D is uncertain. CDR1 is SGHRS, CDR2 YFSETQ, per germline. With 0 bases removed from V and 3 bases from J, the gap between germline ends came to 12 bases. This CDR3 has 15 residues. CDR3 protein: CASSLVPSSDYGYTF. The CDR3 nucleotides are TGCGCCAGCAGCTTGGTTCCTAGCAGTGACTATGGCTACACCTTC. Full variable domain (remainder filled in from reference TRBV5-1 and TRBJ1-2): KAGVTQTPRYLIKTRGQQVTLSCSPISGHRSVSWYQQTPGQGLQFLFEYFSETQRNKGNFPGRFSGRQFSNSRSEMNVSTLELGDSALYLCASSLVPSSDYGYTFGSGTRLTVV.

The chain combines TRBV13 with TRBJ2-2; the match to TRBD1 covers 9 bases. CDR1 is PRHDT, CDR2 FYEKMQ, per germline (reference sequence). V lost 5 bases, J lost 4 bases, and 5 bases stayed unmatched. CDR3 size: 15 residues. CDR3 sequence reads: CASSRDRVGTGELFF. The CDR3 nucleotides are TGTGCCAGCAGCCGGGACAGGGTCGGCACCGGGGAGCTGTTTTTT.

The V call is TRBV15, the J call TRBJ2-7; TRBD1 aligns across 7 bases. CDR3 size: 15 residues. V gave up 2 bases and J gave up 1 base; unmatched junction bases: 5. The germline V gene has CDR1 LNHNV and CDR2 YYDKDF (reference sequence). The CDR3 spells CATSRLDRDSYEQYF. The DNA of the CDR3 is TGTGCCACCAGCAGACTCGACAGGGATTCCTACGAGCAGTACTTC. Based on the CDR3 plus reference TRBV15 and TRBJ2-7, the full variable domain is DAMVIQNPRYQVTQFGKPVTLSCSQTLNHNVMYWYQQKSSQAPKLLFHYYDKDFNNEADTPDNFQSRRPNTSFCFLDIRSPGLGDTAMYLCATSRLDRDSYEQYFGPGTRLTVT.

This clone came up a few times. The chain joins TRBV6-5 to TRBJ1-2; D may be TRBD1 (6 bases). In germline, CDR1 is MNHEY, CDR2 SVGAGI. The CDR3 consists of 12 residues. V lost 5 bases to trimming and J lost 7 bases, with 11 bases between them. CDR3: CASSPQGAGYTF. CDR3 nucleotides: TGTGCCAGCAGTCCACAGGGAGCTGGCTACACCTTC.

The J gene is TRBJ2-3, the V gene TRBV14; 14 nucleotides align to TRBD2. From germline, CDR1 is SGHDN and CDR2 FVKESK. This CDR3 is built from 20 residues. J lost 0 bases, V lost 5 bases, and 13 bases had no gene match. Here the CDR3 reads CASSFDSGLAGVWSTDTQYF. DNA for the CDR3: TGTGCCAGCAGCTTCGACTCGGGACTAGCGGGAGTGTGGAGCACAGATACGCAGTATTTT.

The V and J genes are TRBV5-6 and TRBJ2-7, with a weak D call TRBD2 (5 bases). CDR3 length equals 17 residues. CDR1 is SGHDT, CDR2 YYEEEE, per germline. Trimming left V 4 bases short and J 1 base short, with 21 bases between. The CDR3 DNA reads TGTGCCAGCAGCCTGAGAATACCTCGGACGGGGTCCTACGAGCAGTACTTC. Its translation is CASSLRIPRTGSYEQYF.

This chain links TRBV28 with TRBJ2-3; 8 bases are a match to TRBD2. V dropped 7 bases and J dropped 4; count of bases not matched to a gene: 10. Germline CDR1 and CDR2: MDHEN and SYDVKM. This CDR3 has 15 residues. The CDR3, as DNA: TGTGCCAGCATCCCCGGGAGGGCCAGTGCAGATACGCAGTATTTT. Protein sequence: CASIPGRASADTQYF.

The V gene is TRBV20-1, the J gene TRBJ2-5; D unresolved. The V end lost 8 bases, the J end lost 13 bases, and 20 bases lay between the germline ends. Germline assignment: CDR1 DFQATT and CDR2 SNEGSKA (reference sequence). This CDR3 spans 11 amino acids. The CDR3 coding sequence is TGCAGTCCCGTTAATTTGCGCCCTCCGTACTTC. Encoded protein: CSPVNLRPPYF.

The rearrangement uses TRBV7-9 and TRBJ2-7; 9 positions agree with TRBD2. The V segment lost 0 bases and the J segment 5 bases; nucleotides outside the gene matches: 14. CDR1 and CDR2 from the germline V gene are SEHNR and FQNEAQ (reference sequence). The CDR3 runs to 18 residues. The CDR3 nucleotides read TGTGCCAGCAGCTTAGCCTGGGGAAATAGCGGGAGATCGAACGAGCAGTACTTC. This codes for CASSLAWGNSGRSNEQYF. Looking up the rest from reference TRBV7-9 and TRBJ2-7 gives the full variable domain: DTGVSQNPRHKITKRGQNVTFRCDPISEHNRLYWYRQTLGQGPEFLTYFQNEAQLEKSRLLSDRFSAERPKGSFSTLEIQRTEQGDSAMYLCASSLAWGNSGRSNEQYFGPGTRLTVT.

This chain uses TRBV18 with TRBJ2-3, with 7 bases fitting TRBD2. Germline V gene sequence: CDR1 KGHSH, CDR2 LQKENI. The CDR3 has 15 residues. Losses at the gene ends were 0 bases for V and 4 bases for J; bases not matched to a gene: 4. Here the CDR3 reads CASSPPRLAADTQYF. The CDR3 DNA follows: TGTGCCAGCTCACCACCCCGACTAGCAGCAGATACGCAGTATTTT.

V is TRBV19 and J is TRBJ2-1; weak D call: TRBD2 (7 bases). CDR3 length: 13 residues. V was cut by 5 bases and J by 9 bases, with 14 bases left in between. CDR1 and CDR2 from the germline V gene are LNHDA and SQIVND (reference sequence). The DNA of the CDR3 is TGTGCCAGTAGTCCTAGCGGCAGGGGTGAGCAGTTCTTC. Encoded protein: CASSPSGRGEQFF.

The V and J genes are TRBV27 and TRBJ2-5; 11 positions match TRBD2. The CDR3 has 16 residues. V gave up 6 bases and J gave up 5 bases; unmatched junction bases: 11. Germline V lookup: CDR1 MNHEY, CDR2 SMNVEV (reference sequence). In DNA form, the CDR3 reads TGTGCCAGCAGACAAACTAGCGGGAGATTCCGGGAGACCCAGTACTTC. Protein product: CASRQTSGRFRETQYF.

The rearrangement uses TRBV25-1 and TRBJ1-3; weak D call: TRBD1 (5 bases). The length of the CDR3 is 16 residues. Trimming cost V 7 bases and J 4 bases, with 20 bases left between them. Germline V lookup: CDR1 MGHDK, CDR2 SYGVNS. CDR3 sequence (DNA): TGTGCCAGCACCCTGGACACGACGGGCTGGGGAAACACCATATATTTT. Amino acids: CASTLDTTGWGNTIYF.

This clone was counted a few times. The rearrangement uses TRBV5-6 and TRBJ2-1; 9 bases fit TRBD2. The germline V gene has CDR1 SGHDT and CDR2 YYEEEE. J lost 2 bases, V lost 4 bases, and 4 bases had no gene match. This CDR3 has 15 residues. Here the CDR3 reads CASSGSGRPYNEQFF. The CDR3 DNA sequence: TGTGCCAGCAGCGGTAGCGGGAGACCCTACAATGAGCAGTTCTTC.

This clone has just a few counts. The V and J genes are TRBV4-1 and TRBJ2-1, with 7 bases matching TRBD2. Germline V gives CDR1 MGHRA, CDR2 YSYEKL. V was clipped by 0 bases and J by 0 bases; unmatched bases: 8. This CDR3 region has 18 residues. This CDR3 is CASSQERAGVSSYNEQFF. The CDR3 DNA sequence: TGCGCCAGCAGCCAAGAGCGGGCGGGAGTCAGCTCCTACAATGAGCAGTTCTTC.